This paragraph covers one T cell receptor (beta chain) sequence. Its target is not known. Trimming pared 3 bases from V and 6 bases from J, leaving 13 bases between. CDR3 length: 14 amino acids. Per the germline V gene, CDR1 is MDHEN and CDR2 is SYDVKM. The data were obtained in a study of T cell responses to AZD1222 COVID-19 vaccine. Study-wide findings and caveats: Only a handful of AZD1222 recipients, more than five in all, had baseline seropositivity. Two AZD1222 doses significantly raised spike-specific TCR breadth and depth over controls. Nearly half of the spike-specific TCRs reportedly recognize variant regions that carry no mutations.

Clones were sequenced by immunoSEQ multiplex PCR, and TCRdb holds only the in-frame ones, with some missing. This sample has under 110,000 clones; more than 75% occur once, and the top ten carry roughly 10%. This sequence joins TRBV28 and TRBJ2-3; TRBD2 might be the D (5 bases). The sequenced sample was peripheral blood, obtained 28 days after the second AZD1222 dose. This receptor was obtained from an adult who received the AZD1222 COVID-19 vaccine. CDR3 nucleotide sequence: TGTGCCAGCAGTTTCGTGTCGGGATGGGATACGCAGTATTTT. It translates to CASSFVSGWDTQYF.